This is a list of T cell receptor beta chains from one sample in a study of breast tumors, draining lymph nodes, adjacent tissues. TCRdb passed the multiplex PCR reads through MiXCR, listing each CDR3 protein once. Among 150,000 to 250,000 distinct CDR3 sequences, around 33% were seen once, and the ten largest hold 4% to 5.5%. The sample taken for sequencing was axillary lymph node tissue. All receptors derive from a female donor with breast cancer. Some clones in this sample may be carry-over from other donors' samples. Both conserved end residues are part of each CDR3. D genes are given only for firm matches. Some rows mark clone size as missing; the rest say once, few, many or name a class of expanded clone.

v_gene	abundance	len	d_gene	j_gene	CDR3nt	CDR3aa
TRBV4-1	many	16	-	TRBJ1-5	TGCGCCAGCAGCCAAACCCCTACGGGACACAATCAGCCCCAGCATTTT	CASSQTPTGHNQPQHF
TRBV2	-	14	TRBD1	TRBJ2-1	TGTGCCAGCAGTGCGGACAGGGAAGGAGATGAGCAGTTCTTC	CASSADREGDEQFF
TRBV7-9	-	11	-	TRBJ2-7	TGTGCCAGCCGGGGGCAGAACGAGCAGTACTTC	CASRGQNEQYF
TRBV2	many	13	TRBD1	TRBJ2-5	TGTGCCAGCAGTGAAGAGGAAGGGACAGGAGGCTACTTC	CASSEEEGTGGYF
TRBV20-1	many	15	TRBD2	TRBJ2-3	TGCAGTGCCCAGAGCGGGGTAGCGGGAGGGGATACGCAGTATTTT	CSAQSGVAGGDTQYF
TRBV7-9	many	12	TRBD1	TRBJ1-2	TGTGCCAGCAGGACAGACAGGGAGGGCTACACCTTC	CASRTDREGYTF
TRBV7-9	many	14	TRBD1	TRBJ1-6	TGTGCCAGCAGCCCCGGGACAGGGTCTGCACCCCTCCACTTT	CASSPGTGSAPLHF
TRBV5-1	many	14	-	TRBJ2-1	TGCGCCAGCAGCACTGACGGCACCCCAGGTGAGCAGTTCTTC	CASSTDGTPGEQFF
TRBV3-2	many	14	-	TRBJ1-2	TGTGCCAGCAGCCAATACAGGGGAAACTATGGCTACACCTTC	CASSQYRGNYGYTF
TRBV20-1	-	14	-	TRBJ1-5	TGCAGTGCCCCCGGGACTACAGACAATGCGCCCCAGCATTTT	CSAPGTTDNAPQHF
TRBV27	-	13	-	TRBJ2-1	TGTGCCAGCAGTTTAAGGGATTTCAATGAGCAGCTCTTC	CASSLRDFNEQLF
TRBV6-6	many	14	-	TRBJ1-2	TGTGCCAGCAGTCACGGGCAGGACCCCTATGGCTACACCTTC	CASSHGQDPYGYTF
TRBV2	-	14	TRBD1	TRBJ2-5	TGTGCCAGCAGGGGGACAGGGTGGAGTGAGACCCAGTACTTC	CASRGTGWSETQYF
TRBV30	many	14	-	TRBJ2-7	TGTGCCTGGACACTCGCGGCGGTTAGCGACGAGCAGTACTTC	CAWTLAAVSDEQYF